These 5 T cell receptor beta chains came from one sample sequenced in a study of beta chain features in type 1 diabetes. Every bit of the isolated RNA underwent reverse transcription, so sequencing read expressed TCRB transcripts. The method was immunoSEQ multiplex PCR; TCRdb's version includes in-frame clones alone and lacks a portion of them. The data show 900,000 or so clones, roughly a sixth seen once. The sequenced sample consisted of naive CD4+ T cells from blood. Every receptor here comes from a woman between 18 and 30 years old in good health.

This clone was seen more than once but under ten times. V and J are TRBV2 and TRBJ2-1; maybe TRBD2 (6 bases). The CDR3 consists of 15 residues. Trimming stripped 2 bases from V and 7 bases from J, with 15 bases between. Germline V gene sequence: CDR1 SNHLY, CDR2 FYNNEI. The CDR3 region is CASSEQGLAFNEQFF. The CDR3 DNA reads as TGTGCCAGCAGTGAACAGGGACTGGCTTTTAATGAGCAGTTCTTC.

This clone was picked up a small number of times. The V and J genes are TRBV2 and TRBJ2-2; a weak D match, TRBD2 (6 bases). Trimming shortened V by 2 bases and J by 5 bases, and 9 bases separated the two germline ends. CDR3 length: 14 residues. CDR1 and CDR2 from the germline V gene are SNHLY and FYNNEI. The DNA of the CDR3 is TGTGCCAGCAGTGAACTGGGGGGAACCGGGGAGCTGTTTTTT. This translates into CASSELGGTGELFF.

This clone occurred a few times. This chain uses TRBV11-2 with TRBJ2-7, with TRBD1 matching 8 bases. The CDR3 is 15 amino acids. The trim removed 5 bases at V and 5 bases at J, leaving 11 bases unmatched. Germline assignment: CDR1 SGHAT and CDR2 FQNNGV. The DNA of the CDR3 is TGTGCCAGCAGCAAGCCCCGGACAGGGCCCCACGAGCAGTACTTC. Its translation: CASSKPRTGPHEQYF.

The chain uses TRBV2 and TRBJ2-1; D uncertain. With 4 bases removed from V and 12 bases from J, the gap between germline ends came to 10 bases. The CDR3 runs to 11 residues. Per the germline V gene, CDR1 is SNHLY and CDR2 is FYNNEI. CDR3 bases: TGTGCCAGCAGTGGGGATACTCTGCAGTTCTTC. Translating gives CASSGDTLQFF.

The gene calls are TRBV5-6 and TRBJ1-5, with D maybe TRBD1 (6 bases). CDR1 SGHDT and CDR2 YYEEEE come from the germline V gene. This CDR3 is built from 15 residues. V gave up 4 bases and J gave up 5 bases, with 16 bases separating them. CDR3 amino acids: CASSPRGQLDQPQHF. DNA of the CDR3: TGTGCCAGCAGCCCTCGGGGGCAATTAGATCAGCCCCAGCATTTT.